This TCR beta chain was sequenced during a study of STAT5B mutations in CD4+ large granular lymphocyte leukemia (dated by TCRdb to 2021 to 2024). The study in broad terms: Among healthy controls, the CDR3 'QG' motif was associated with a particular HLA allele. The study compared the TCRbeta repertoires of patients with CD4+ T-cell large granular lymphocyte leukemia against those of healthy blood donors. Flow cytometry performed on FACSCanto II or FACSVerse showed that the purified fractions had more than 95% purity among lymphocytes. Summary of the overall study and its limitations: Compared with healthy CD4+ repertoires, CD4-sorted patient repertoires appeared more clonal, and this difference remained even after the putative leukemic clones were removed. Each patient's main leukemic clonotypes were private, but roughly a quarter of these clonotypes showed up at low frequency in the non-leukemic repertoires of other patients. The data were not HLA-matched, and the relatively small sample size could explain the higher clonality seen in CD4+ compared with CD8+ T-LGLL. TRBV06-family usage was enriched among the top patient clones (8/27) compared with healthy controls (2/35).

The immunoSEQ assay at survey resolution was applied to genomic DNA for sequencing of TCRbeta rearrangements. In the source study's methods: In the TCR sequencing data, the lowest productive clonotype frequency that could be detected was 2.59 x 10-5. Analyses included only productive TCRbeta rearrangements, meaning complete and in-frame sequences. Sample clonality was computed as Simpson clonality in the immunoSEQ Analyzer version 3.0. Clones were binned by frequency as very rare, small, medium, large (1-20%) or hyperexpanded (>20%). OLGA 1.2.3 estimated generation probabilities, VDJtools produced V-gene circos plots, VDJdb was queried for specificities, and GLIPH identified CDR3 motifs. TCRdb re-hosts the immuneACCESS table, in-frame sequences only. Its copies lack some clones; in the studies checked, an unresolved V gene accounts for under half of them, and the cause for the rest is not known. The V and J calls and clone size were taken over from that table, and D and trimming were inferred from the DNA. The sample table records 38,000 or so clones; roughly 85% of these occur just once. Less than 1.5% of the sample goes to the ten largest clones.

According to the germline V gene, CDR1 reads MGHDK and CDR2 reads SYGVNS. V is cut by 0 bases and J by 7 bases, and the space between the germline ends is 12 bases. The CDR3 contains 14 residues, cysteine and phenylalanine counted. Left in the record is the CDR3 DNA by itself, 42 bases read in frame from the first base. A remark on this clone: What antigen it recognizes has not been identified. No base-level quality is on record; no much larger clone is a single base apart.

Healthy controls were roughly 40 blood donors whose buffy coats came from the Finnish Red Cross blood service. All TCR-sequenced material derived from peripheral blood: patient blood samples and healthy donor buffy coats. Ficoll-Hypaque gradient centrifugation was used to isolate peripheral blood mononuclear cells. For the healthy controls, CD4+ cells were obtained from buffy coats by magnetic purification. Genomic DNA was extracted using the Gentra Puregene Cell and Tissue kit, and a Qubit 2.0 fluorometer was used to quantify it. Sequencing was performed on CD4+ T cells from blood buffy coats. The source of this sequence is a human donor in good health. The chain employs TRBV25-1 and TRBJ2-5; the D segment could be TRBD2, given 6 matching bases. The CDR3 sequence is CASSEYGTSRTQYF. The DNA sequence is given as TGTGCCAGCAGTGAATATGGGACTTCGCGGACCCAGTACTTC.